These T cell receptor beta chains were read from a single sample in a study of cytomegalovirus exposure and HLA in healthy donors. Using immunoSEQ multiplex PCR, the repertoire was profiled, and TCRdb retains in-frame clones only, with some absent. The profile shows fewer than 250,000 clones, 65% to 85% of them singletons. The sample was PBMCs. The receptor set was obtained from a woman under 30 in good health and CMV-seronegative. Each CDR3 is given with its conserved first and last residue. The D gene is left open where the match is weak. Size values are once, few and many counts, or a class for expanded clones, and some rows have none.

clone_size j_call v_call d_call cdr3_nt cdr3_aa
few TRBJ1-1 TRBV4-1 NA TGCGCCAGCAGCCAAGAAGCGCAAGGAGTGACTGAAGCTTTCTTT CASSQEAQGVTEAFF
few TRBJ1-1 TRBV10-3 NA TGTGCCATCAGCGGCGGGGGGGGCGGGGGGACTGAAGCTTTCTTT CAISGGGGGGTEAFF
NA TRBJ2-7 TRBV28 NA TGTGCCAGCAGTTTGGGCCCCGACTACGAGCAGTACTTC CASSLGPDYEQYF
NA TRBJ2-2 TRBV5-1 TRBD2 TGCGCCAGCAGCTTGGGCAGCGGGGGGGCAGCCGGGGAGCTGTTTTTT CASSLGSGGAAGELFF
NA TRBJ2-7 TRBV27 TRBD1 TGTGCCAGCAGTTTATCGATGGGCAGGGGGTCGCATTACGAGCAGTACTTC CASSLSMGRGSHYEQYF
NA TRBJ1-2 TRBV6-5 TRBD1 TGTGCCAGCAGTCCCAGGGGGCCTGGCTACACCTTC CASSPRGPGYTF
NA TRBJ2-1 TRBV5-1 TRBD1 TGCGCCAGCAGCTTGCTGACAGGGGGGATCAATGAGCAGTTCTTC CASSLLTGGINEQFF
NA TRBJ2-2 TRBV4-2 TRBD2 TGTGCCAGCAGCCAGGAACCGGGACTAGCGGGAGAAGTGTACACCGGGGAGCTGTTTTTT CASSQEPGLAGEVYTGELFF
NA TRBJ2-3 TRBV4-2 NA TGTGCCAGCAGCCAAGAAGAGGTCAACACAGATACGCAGTATTTT CASSQEEVNTDTQYF
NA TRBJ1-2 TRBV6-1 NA TGTGCCAGCAGTGAAGTGAGGGTCTATGGCTACACCTTC CASSEVRVYGYTF
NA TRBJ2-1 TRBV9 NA TGTGCCAGCAGCGCCGAGGTAGGGGGGGGGAATGAGCAGTTCTTC CASSAEVGGGNEQFF
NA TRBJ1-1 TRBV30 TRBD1 TGTGCCTGTGGACAGGGCGGATGGAACACTGAAGCTTTCTTT CACGQGGWNTEAFF
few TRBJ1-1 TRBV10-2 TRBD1 TGCGCCAGCAGTGATCCGGGACAGGGATACACTGAAGCTTTCTTT CASSDPGQGYTEAFF
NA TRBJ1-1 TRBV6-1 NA TGTGCCAGCAGTACACTAAGAACCACTGAAGCTTTCTTT CASSTLRTTEAFF
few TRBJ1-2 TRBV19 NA TGTGCCAGTAGTATCATTCCAGGACAGAGCAACTATGGCTACACCTTC CASSIIPGQSNYGYTF
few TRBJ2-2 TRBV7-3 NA TGTGCCAGCAGCTTAAACATCGGCCCGGGGACCGGGGAGCTGTTTTTT CASSLNIGPGTGELFF
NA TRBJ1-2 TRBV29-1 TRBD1 TGCAGCGTGAGACTTATCAGGGGGAACGACTATGGCTACACCTTC CSVRLIRGNDYGYTF
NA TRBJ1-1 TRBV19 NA TGTGCCAGTAGTGTAACCGGGAGTAACACTGAAGCTTTCTTT CASSVTGSNTEAFF
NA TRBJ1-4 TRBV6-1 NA TGTGCCAGCAGTGAAGGGGTCGGCGGAGCTAATGAAAAACTGTTTTTT CASSEGVGGANEKLFF
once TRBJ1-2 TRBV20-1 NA TGCAGTGCTAGAACAGGTGGTGGCTACACCTTC CSARTGGGYTF
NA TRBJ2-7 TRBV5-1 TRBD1 TGCGCCAGCAGCTTGGGGGACAGGGTCTACGAGCAGTACTTC CASSLGDRVYEQYF
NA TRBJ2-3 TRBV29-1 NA TGCAGCCTGGGGGGGCGGGATGGCACAGATACGCAGTATTTT CSLGGRDGTDTQYF
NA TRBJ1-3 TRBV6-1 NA TGTGCCAGCATCCAAGTTGAGGGTGGAGGAAACACCATATATTTT CASIQVEGGGNTIYF
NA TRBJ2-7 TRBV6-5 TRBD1 TGTGCCACCCGACCGGGACAGGCCTACGAGCAGTACTTC CATRPGQAYEQYF
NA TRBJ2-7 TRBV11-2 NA TGTGCCAGCAGCTTAGTGACAGACTACGAGCAGTACTTC CASSLVTDYEQYF
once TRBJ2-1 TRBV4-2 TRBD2 TGTGCCAGCAGCCAACTAGCGGGGGCGGGGAATGAGCAGTTCTTC CASSQLAGAGNEQFF
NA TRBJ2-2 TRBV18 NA TGTGCCAGCTCACCTCCCAGGCGGGGTTTTAACACCGGGGAGCTGTTTTTT CASSPPRRGFNTGELFF
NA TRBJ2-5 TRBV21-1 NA TGTGCCAGCAGCAAAGCCCCACCCCAGGGCCCTTTAGAGACCCAGTACTTC CASSKAPPQGPLETQYF
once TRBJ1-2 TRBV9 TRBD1 TGTGCCAGCAGCGGTGGACAGGAGGGGTATGGCTACACCTTC CASSGGQEGYGYTF
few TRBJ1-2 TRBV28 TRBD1 TGTGCCAGCAGTTCGACAGGGGCCGATTATGGCTACACCTTC CASSSTGADYGYTF
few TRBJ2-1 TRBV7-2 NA TGTGCCAGCACCGAGAGGGCGCCCTACAATGAGCAGTTCTTC CASTERAPYNEQFF
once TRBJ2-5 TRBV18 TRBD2 TGTGCCAGCTCACCGTTCCCCTCTACCGGGACTAGCCTCACCCTACAAGAGACCCAGTACTTC CASSPFPSTGTSLTLQETQYF
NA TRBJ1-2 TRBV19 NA TGTGCCAGTAGTATGGCCTATGGCTACACCTTC CASSMAYGYTF
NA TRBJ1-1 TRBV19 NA TGTGCCAGTAGTACCCTCCCGACAGGTCACACTGAAGCTTTCTTT CASSTLPTGHTEAFF
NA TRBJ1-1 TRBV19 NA TGTGCCAGTAGACAGGGAACTGAAGCTTTCTTT CASRQGTEAFF
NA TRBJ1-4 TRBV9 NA TGTGCCAGCAGCGTAGGAGGGAGTAATGAAAAACTGTTTTTT CASSVGGSNEKLFF
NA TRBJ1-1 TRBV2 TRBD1 TGTGCCAGCAGGCCGGGACAGACGAAGACTGAAGCTTTCTTT CASRPGQTKTEAFF
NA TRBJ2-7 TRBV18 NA TGTGCCAGCAATCCTCAGGGGTTGCTGAACGAGCAGTACTTC CASNPQGLLNEQYF
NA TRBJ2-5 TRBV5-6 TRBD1 TGTGCCAGCAGCTCGGCACTGGACAGGGGGCATCGGGAGACCCAGTACTTC CASSSALDRGHRETQYF
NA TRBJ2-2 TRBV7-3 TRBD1 TGTGCCAGCAGCTCACAGGGGAACGGGGAGCTGTTTTTT CASSSQGNGELFF
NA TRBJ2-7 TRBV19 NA TGTGCCAGTAGTATTAGGGGCTACGAGCAGTACTTC CASSIRGYEQYF
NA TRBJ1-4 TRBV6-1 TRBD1 TGTGCCAGCAGTGACCGGCGGACAGGGTTTGATGAAAAACTGTTTTTT CASSDRRTGFDEKLFF
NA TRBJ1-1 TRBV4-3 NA TGCGCCAGCAGCCAAGAAGGGAGGGGCGACACTGAAGCTTTCTTT CASSQEGRGDTEAFF
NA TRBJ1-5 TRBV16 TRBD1 TGTGCCAGCAGCCGTCCCGGGACAGTTCAGCCCCAGCATTTT CASSRPGTVQPQHF